Sequencing of this T cell receptor beta chain was carried out in a study of blood T cell repertoires in COVID-19. Across the study: The United States, Italy and Spain provided the acute and convalescent COVID-19 samples.

Individuals aged 18 to 89 years were recruited from about two dozen US areas. Participants had their cohort set by participant-reported clinical history. Assay used: immunoSEQ multiplex PCR; TCRdb lists only in-frame clones, some missing. Of fewer than 200,000 clones in the sample, around 83% are singletons; the top ten hold 3.6%. The sequenced sample was PBMCs or T cells enriched from blood (not recorded which). The sequence was obtained from a woman aged 45-59 years in a cohort exposed to, infected with or recovered from COVID-19 (not recorded which).

The CDR3 nucleotides read TGCGCCAGCAGCCTTCAAGATGGTAGTACCAATCAGCCCCAGCATTTT. Its protein is CASSLQDGSTNQPQHF. The rearrangement uses TRBV4-1 and TRBJ1-5; D not resolved. Germline CDR1 reads MGHRA; CDR2 reads YSYEKL. The ends were cut back, 4 bases at V and 3 bases at J, with 16 bases in the middle. CDR3 length equals 16 residues.